One sample yielded the 22 T cell receptor beta chains listed below, sequenced in a study of T-cell memory formation after mild COVID-19. Each CDR3 protein gets one entry after TCRdb re-called the 5' RACE reads with MiXCR. In the table there are fewer than 250,000 distinct CDR3 sequences, about 18% of which are singletons. Specimen: PBMCs or a T cell subset sorted from them (not recorded which). These receptors all stem from an adult woman who had mild COVID-19 (a few samples of this study predate the infection). Cell type and time point are not known.

This clonotype has just a few counts. The chain uses TRBV12-3 or TRBV12-4 and TRBJ2-3, with D perhaps matching TRBD1 or TRBD2 (5 bases each). CDR3 length: 13 amino acids. V lost 5 bases and J lost 10, with 16 bases in between. The CDR3 here is CASSRDPGRAQYF. The DNA of the CDR3 is TGTGCCAGCAGTCGGGACCCCGGTCGGGCGCAGTATTTT.

The V and J genes are TRBV15 and TRBJ2-1; D may be TRBD2 (7 bases). From germline, CDR1 is LNHNV and CDR2 YYDKDF (reference sequence). This CDR3 spans 13 amino acids. The V end was cut by 5 bases, the J end by 8 bases, with 13 bases between. CDR3 in DNA: TGTGCCACCAGCGGGGGGGCCTTCCATGAGCAGTTCTTC. As protein: CATSGGAFHEQFF.

The table lists this clonotype with many counts. This sequence joins TRBV29-1 and TRBJ1-1; possible D gene TRBD1, 5 bases. The CDR3 spans 13 residues. Trimming removed 6 bases at V and 1 base at J, with 12 bases between. The V gene's germline CDR1 is SQVTM and CDR2 ANQGSEA. The CDR3 DNA follows: TGCAGCGTCGCTAGGCAGGGGAACACTGAAGCTTTCTTT. Protein product: CSVARQGNTEAFF.

This rearrangement joins TRBV25-1 to TRBJ1-2; D is undetermined. From germline, CDR1 is MGHDK and CDR2 SYGVNS. Trimming removed 6 bases from V and 0 bases from J, with 5 bases in between. The CDR3 spans 12 residues. This CDR3 is CASRGPNYGYTF. The DNA for the CDR3 is TGTGCCAGCAGAGGCCCTAACTATGGCTACACCTTC.

The V and J genes are TRBV5-1 and TRBJ2-7; 7 bases agree with TRBD1. The CDR3 is 15 residues long. CDR1 and CDR2 (germline): SGHRS, YFSETQ. J was trimmed by 1 base and V by 0 bases; bases with no gene match: 4. The CDR3 nucleotides read TGCGCCAGCAGCTTGGGCCCAGGGGGTTCCTACGAGCAGTACTTC. This codes for CASSLGPGGSYEQYF.

This chain uses TRBV7-9 with TRBJ1-1; D unresolved. CDR3 length: 14 amino acids. The V and J ends lost 4 bases and 11 bases respectively, with 20 bases between them. Germline V gene data show CDR1 as SEHNR and CDR2 as FQNEAQ (reference sequence). As DNA, the CDR3 is TGTGCCAGCAGCTCACAGTCGGGAGTCTCTGGGGCTTTCTTT. This encodes CASSSQSGVSGAFF.

This clonotype occurred a few times. The V gene is TRBV6-2 or TRBV6-3, the J gene TRBJ1-1; D ambiguous. This CDR3 comprises 12 residues. V lost 5 bases to trimming and J lost 8 bases, with 12 bases between them. Germline lookup yields CDR1 MNHEY and CDR2 SVGEGT. CDR3 sequence: CASSTGIVEAFF. The CDR3 bases are TGTGCCAGCAGTACCGGGATTGTCGAAGCTTTCTTT.

In its sample, this clonotype was seen many times. The chain has TRBV7-2 and TRBJ1-6; D unresolved. Trimming pared 4 bases from V and 5 bases from J, leaving 9 bases between. Looked up from germline, CDR1 is SGHTA and CDR2 is FQGNSA. The CDR3 is 14 amino acids. Here the CDR3 reads CASSWGTNNSPLHF. CDR3 coding DNA: TGTGCCAGCAGCTGGGGTACAAATAATTCACCCCTCCACTTT. Full variable domain (rest looked up from reference TRBV7-2 and TRBJ1-6): GAGVSQSPSNKVTEKGKDVELRCDPISGHTALYWYRQSLGQGLEFLIYFQGNSAPDKSGLPSDRFSAERTGGSVSTLTIQRTQQEDSAVYLCASSWGTNNSPLHFGNGTRLTVT.

This clonotype was seen ten or more times. The chain combines TRBV20-1 with TRBJ1-5; 7 bases fit TRBD1. This CDR3 has 15 residues. Germline loops: CDR1 DFQATT, CDR2 SNEGSKA (reference sequence). With V trimmed by 5 bases and J by 4 bases, 11 bases remained unmatched. The chain's CDR3 is CSALREGAANQPQHF. The CDR3 coding sequence is TGCAGTGCTCTAAGGGAGGGGGCAGCGAATCAGCCCCAGCATTTT.

CDR3 in DNA: TGTGCCATCAGTGAGTCGGAAGGTTACGAGCAGTACTTC. It yields the protein CAISESEGYEQYF. The chain employs TRBV10-3 and TRBJ2-7, with no clear D. Germline CDR1 and CDR2: ENHRY and SYGVKD. Trimming removed 0 bases from V and 4 bases from J, with 7 bases in between. There are 13 residues in the CDR3.

This clonotype has a handful of counts. The J gene is TRBJ2-1, the V gene TRBV7-2; 8 nucleotides line up with TRBD2. Germline V gene lookup returns CDR1 SGHTA and CDR2 FQGNSA. The length of the CDR3 is 16 residues. With 4 bases clipped from V and 7 bases from J, the junction kept 12 bases outside the gene matches. The CDR3 nucleotides are TGTGCCAGCAGCTCACACTCCGGGACTAGGGGGAATGAGCAGTTCTTC. Translating gives CASSSHSGTRGNEQFF.

The chain employs TRBV20-1 and TRBJ2-1, with TRBD2 identical over 9 bases. V trimming: 4 bases; J trimming: 4 bases; junction bases outside the gene matches: 17. CDR1 and CDR2 (germline): DFQATT, SNEGSKA (reference sequence). CDR3 length: 18 residues. CDR3 nucleotides: TGCAGTGCTATCCAAACTAGCGGGCCCTTCCCTGGATACAATGAGCAGTTCTTC. Its protein product is CSAIQTSGPFPGYNEQFF.

This clonotype showed up many times. One junction end does not reproduce the germline sequence, and a read error may be involved. V is TRBV18 and J is TRBJ2-1; 12 bases are shared with TRBD1. Germline V gene data show CDR1 as KGHSH and CDR2 as LQKENI. The CDR3 covers 13 residues. CDR3 in amino acids: CASSSGTGGTGVF. The CDR3 nucleotides are TGTGCCAGCTCGTCCGGGACAGGGGGCACAGGGGTCTTC.

The chain couples TRBV4-2 to TRBJ2-1; D is unresolved. Germline V gene data show CDR1 as LGHNA and CDR2 as YNFKEQ. The CDR3 consists of 12 residues. The germline V and J ends were trimmed by 1 base and 4 bases, with 2 bases remaining between them. The CDR3 DNA reads as TGTGCCAGCAGCCAAGGGTACAATGAGCAGTTCTTC. This codes for CASSQGYNEQFF.

This clonotype was detected a few times. V is TRBV20-1 and J is TRBJ1-2, with 9 bases aligning to TRBD1. Germline CDR1 is DFQATT and CDR2 is SNEGSKA (reference sequence). The CDR3 runs 14 residues. The junction had 8 bases not matched to a gene; V was cut back by 5 bases and J by 4 bases. This chain's CDR3 is CSAVPRDRAYGYTF. CDR3 DNA: TGCAGTGCTGTCCCACGGGACAGGGCCTATGGCTACACCTTC.

The rearrangement uses TRBV7-8 and TRBJ1-5; TRBD1 agrees at 9 bases. The CDR3 runs to 14 residues. Germline V lookup: CDR1 SGHVS, CDR2 FQNEAQ. The ends lost 5 bases at V and 4 bases at J; junction bases unmatched: 3. DNA for the CDR3: TGTGCCAGCAGCCGGGACAGGGCAAATCAGCCCCAGCATTTT. This gives the protein CASSRDRANQPQHF.

V usage is TRBV5-6 and J usage is TRBJ1-2; weak D call: TRBD1 (6 bases). The CDR3 sequence is 15 residues long. Trimming pared 4 bases from V and 4 bases from J, leaving 17 bases between. The germline V gene encodes CDR1 SGHDT and CDR2 YYEEEE. CDR3 in amino acids: CASSPEGGRSYGYTF. The CDR3 DNA reads as TGTGCCAGCAGCCCCGAGGGGGGGCGTAGCTATGGCTACACCTTC.

CDR3 residues: CASRGEGLATDTQYF. Here the CDR3 DNA reads TGCGCCAGCAGAGGGGAGGGACTAGCCACAGATACGCAGTATTTT. V gene TRBV5-1 combines with J gene TRBJ2-3; 9 bases match TRBD2. The V and J ends lost 5 bases and 2 bases, in that order; junction bases with no gene match: 6. The germline V gene encodes CDR1 SGHRS and CDR2 YFSETQ. This CDR3 has 15 amino acids.

This clonotype occurred a few times. The V gene is TRBV3-1, the J gene TRBJ1-2; D ambiguous. The CDR3 runs to 12 residues. CDR1 and CDR2 (germline): LGHDT, YNNKEL (reference sequence). The V end was cut by 5 bases, the J end by 0 bases, with 4 bases between. CDR3 DNA sequence: TGTGCCAGCAGCGGGTCTAACTATGGCTACACCTTC. It codes for CASSGSNYGYTF.

This clonotype was counted a few times. This sequence joins TRBV4-1 and TRBJ2-3; D might be TRBD1 (5 bases). The germline V and J ends were trimmed by 1 base and 5 bases, with 10 bases remaining between them. This CDR3 region has 14 residues. The germline CDR1 and CDR2 sequences are MGHRA and YSYEKL. The CDR3 spells CASSQVPGKDTQYF. CDR3 sequence (DNA): TGCGCCAGCAGCCAAGTCCCAGGGAAAGATACGCAGTATTTT.

This clonotype turned up a few times. This chain connects TRBV10-3 to TRBJ2-7; the D gene is possibly TRBD1 (6 bases). Looked up from germline, CDR1 is ENHRY and CDR2 is SYGVKD. CDR3 length: 14 residues. V was shortened by 2 bases and J by 2 bases, with 10 bases between the two germline ends. CDR3 sequence (DNA): TGTGCCATCAGTGAGCACAGGGACCCCTACGAGCAGTACTTC. Its translation is CAISEHRDPYEQYF.

The gene calls are TRBV25-1 and TRBJ2-5; D is perhaps TRBD1 (5 bases). The CDR3 runs 12 residues. V dropped 1 base and J dropped 6 bases, with 6 bases sitting between them. Germline CDR1 MGHDK, CDR2 SYGVNS. CDR3 in amino acids: CASSEWTQTQYF. In nucleotides, the CDR3 is TGTGCCAGCAGTGAATGGACACAGACCCAGTACTTC. The variable domain in full, with the rest retrieved from reference TRBV25-1 and TRBJ2-5, is EADIYQTPRYLVIGTGKKITLECSQTMGHDKMYWYQQDPGMELHLIHYSYGVNSTEKGDLSSESTVSRIRTEHFPLTLESARPSHTSQYLCASSEWTQTQYFGPGTRLLVL.